This TCR beta chain is drawn from a study of T cell responses to AZD1222 COVID-19 vaccine. Germline-derived CDR1 and CDR2 are SGHTA and FQGNSA. This CDR3 has 15 residues. J was trimmed by 3 bases and V by 4 bases; bases with no gene match: 5. Data came from immunoSEQ multiplex PCR; TCRdb stores just in-frame clones and leaves some out. The sample has about 180,000 clones, 85% to 90% seen once; the top ten hold roughly 4%. The study's findings and limits: The peak T cell response came first, and repertoires were sampled only after it. The span of vaccine-associated CD4 TCRs extended across spike, with dominance at 160-218 and 743-854. Clonal diversity was possibly underestimated, and white British individuals and females predominated among donors. Spike-specific TCR breadth and depth rose after two AZD1222 doses.

A word on this clone: Its antigen remains unknown.

The receptor's source is an adult who received the MenACWY meningococcal vaccine as a control. Sequencing used peripheral blood, obtained 28 days after the second dose of the MenACWY control vaccine. The genes are TRBV7-2 and TRBJ2-1; 8 positions match TRBD2. Here the CDR3 DNA reads TGTGCCAGCAGCTCGGGACTAGGAGTCTACAATGAGCAGTTCTTC. Encoded protein: CASSSGLGVYNEQFF.